A selection of T cell receptor beta chains follows, all from one sample in a study of T-cell memory formation after mild COVID-19. TCRdb passed the 5' RACE reads through MiXCR, listing each CDR3 protein once. The data hold 250,000 to 350,000 distinct CDR3 sequences, with approximately 15% observed a single time. Sequenced input: PBMCs or a T cell subset sorted from them (not recorded which). These receptor sequences come from a man aged 18-30 years who had mild COVID-19 (a few samples of this study predate the infection). Cell type and time point are not known. The CDR3 runs from the conserved cysteine through the conserved F or W. The D gene is left open where the match is weak. Size is omitted from some rows. Given values are once, few, many or a class for expanded clones.

TRBJ1-2 TRBV4-3 15 many NA TGCGCCAGCAGCCAAGATTGGGGGGGGAACTCTGGCTACACCTTC CASSQDWGGNSGYTF
TRBJ2-1 TRBV29-1 10 few NA TGCAGCGCCGTAAACAATGAGCAGTTCTTC CSAVNNEQFF
TRBJ2-3 TRBV11-2 19 NA NA TGTGCCAGCAGCGTACGTAGGGACTCGGAATGGACTAGCACAGATACGCAGTATTTT CASSVRRDSEWTSTDTQYF
TRBJ2-2 TRBV15 15 many TRBD1 TGTGCCACCAGCGGGGACAGGATAGACACCGGGGAGCTGTTTTTT CATSGDRIDTGELFF
TRBJ2-5 TRBV15 15 NA TRBD2 TGTGCCACCAGCTTCGGGCTAGCGGGGGTGGAGACCCAGTACTTC CATSFGLAGVETQYF
TRBJ2-6 TRBV7-3 18 few TRBD1 TGTGCCAGCAGCCTCCGGACAGGGGGCGGTACTGGGGCCAACGTCCTGACTTTC CASSLRTGGGTGANVLTF
TRBJ1-5 TRBV28 13 many NA TGTGCCAGCAGACAGGGTAGCAATCAGCCCCAGCATTTT CASRQGSNQPQHF
TRBJ1-5 TRBV18 15 NA TRBD1 TGTGCCAGCTCACCGCCAGGGACAGACAATCAGCCCCAGCATTTT CASSPPGTDNQPQHF
TRBJ2-5 TRBV6-2/TRBV6-3 13 many NA TGTGCCAGCAGTCCGGACGAAAAAGAGACCCAGTACTTC CASSPDEKETQYF
TRBJ2-1 TRBV29-1 12 few TRBD1 TGCAGCGTGGGCGAGGGGGCATATGAGCAGTTCTTC CSVGEGAYEQFF
TRBJ1-3 TRBV12-3/TRBV12-4 14 NA TRBD1 TGTGCCAGTTTGGGACAGGGGCTCGGGAACACCATATATTTT CASLGQGLGNTIYF
TRBJ2-1 TRBV7-3 16 NA TRBD2 TGTGCCAGCAGCTTAAGATCTACGGGGGGGAAGAATGAGCAGTTCTTC CASSLRSTGGKNEQFF
TRBJ1-3 TRBV20-1 11 few NA TGCAGTGCTAGAAGTGGAAACACCATATATTTT CSARSGNTIYF
TRBJ2-2 TRBV7-6 14 many NA TGTGCCAGCAGCTTCACAGGGTTTACCGGGGAGCTGTTTTTT CASSFTGFTGELFF
TRBJ2-7 TRBV5-6 14 few NA TGTGCCAGCAGCTTGACAGGAACAGCCTACGAGCAGTACTTC CASSLTGTAYEQYF
TRBJ1-2 TRBV15 12 few TRBD1 TGTGCCACCAGCAAGACAGGGCCTGGCTACACCTTC CATSKTGPGYTF
TRBJ2-2 TRBV9 19 few NA TGTGCCAGCAGCGTAGTAGGAGCCGCTGCGGGTGCGAACACCGGGGAGCTGTTTTTT CASSVVGAAAGANTGELFF
TRBJ2-3 TRBV6-2/TRBV6-3 19 few TRBD2 TGTGCCAGCAGGCCGGGAGGGAGGACCCTCCGGTGGAGCACAGATACGCAGTATTTT CASRPGGRTLRWSTDTQYF
TRBJ1-6 TRBV9 15 few TRBD1 TGTGCCAGCAGCGTAGAACAGGGGCCGTCGTCACCCCTCCACTTT CASSVEQGPSSPLHF
TRBJ2-1 TRBV7-2 17 NA TRBD1 TGTGCCAGCAGCGGACAGGGGGCCATAAGCTCCTACAATGAGCAGTTCTTC CASSGQGAISSYNEQFF
TRBJ2-2 TRBV15 16 NA NA TGTGCCACCAGCAGAGGGACAGGGAGGGGATCCGGGGAGCTGTTTTTT CATSRGTGRGSGELFF
TRBJ1-5 TRBV7-2 15 few NA TGTGCCAGCAGCTCTTCCTACGGGGGCAATCAGCCCCAGCATTTT CASSSSYGGNQPQHF